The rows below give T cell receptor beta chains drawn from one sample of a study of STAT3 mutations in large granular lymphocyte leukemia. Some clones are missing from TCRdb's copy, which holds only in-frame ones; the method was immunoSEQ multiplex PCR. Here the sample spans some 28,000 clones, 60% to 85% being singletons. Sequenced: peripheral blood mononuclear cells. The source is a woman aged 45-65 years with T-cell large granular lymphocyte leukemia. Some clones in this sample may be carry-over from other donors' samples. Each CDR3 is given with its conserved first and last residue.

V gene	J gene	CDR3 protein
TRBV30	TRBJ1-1	CAWSPGTRGTEAFF
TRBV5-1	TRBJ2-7	CASSLLDGVEQYF
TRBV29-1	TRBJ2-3	CSVEGTDTQYF
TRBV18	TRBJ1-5	CASSLAENQPQHF
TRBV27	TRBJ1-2	CASSVKGNYGYTF
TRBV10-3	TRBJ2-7	CAITEGRQTIEQYF
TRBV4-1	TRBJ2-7	CASSQINHEQYF
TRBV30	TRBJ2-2	CAWKGPTNTGELFF
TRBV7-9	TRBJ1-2	CASSGTGLNYGYTF
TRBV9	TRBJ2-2	CASSVSRDSSNTGELFF
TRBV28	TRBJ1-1	CASSSGREAFF
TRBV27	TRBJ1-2	CASSLQGAWGYTF
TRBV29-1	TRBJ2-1	CSVEGLWGNEQFF
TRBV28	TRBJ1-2	CASSLARGGYGYTF
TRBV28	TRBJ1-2	CASSITGFGYTF
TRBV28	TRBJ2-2	CASSILAGELFF
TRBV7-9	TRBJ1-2	CASSNPGFRANYGYTF
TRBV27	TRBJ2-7	CASSLGSGMGQYF
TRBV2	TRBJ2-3	CASIGTSGRSTDTQYF
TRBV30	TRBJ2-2	CAWSVLFAGELFF
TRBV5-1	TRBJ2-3	CASSPFSWGTDTQYF
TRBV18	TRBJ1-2	CASSPRIIQADYGYTF
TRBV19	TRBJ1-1	CASSIKIVWPRNTEAFF
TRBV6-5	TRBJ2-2	CASSYEGGPNTGELFF